These 21 T cell receptor beta chains came from one sample sequenced in a study of cytomegalovirus exposure and HLA in healthy donors. Clones were sequenced by immunoSEQ multiplex PCR, and TCRdb holds only the in-frame ones, with some missing. In the table there are 90,000 to 120,000 clones, around 82% of which are singletons. Sequences were obtained from PBMCs. These receptors were taken from a young woman in good health and CMV-seronegative.

The chain has TRBV30 and TRBJ2-5; D gene uncertain. V was trimmed by 2 bases and J by 2 bases, leaving 6 bases between them. The CDR3 loop spans 12 amino acids. Germline V gene data show CDR1 as GTSNPN and CDR2 as SVGIG (reference sequence). CDR3 nucleotides: TGTGCCTGGAGTCACATACAAGAGACCCAGTACTTC. Protein sequence: CAWSHIQETQYF. The full variable domain, completed using reference TRBV30 and TRBJ2-5, is SQTIHQWPATLVQPVGSPLSLECTVEGTSNPNLYWYRQAAGRGLQLLFYSVGIGQISSEVPQNLSASRPQDRQFILSSKKLLLSDSGFYLCAWSHIQETQYFGPGTRLLVL.

V and J are TRBV6-6 and TRBJ1-1; D is perhaps TRBD1 (5 bases). Trimming took off 6 bases at V and 1 base at J, with 15 bases between the two ends. This CDR3 comprises 15 residues. Per germline, CDR1 MNHNY and CDR2 SVGAGI (reference sequence). The DNA for the CDR3 is TGTGCCAGCAGCCCTAAGGGACTCAGGAACACTGAAGCTTTCTTT. Protein sequence: CASSPKGLRNTEAFF.

The CDR3 spells CASAPGLAKNEQFF. In nucleotides, the CDR3 is TGTGCCAGCGCTCCGGGACTAGCGAAGAATGAGCAGTTCTTC. V is TRBV6-1 and J is TRBJ2-1; 10 bases match TRBD2. Germline-derived CDR1 and CDR2 are MNHNS and SASEGT. V shed 8 bases, J shed 7 bases, and the junction held 8 bases outside the gene matches. The CDR3 totals 14 residues.

The chain recombines TRBV27 with TRBJ1-5; no clear D. The V gene's germline CDR1 is MNHEY and CDR2 SMNVEV (reference sequence). Trimming removed 3 bases at V and 0 bases at J, with 9 bases between. The CDR3 runs 15 residues. The CDR3 loop is CASSFSSYSNQPQHF. The CDR3 DNA reads TGTGCCAGCAGTTTCTCCAGTTATAGCAATCAGCCCCAGCATTTT.

V is TRBV28 and J is TRBJ2-1, with a tentative D call TRBD1 (5 bases). The V end lost 6 bases, the J end lost 6 bases, and 15 bases lay between the germline ends. CDR1 and CDR2 from the germline V gene are MDHEN and SYDVKM. The length of the CDR3 is 14 residues. The CDR3 coding sequence is TGTGCCAGCAGCCCCCGCTTAAGGGGCAATGAGCAGTTCTTC. Its protein is CASSPRLRGNEQFF.

The chain links TRBV7-3 to TRBJ2-3; 8 bases agree with TRBD2. V trimming: 0 bases; J trimming: 4 bases; junction bases outside the gene matches: 3. CDR3 length: 15 amino acids. Germline V gene sequence: CDR1 SGHTA, CDR2 FQGTGA. The CDR3 loop is CASSLTSGGADTQYF. Here the CDR3 DNA reads TGTGCCAGCAGCTTAACTTCCGGGGGGGCAGATACGCAGTATTTT.

The chain is built from TRBV6-1 and TRBJ1-3; D uncertain. Trimming left V 5 bases short and J 4 bases short, with 18 bases between. The CDR3 is made up of 16 amino acids. Germline-derived CDR1 and CDR2 are MNHNS and SASEGT. CDR3 bases: TGTGCCAGCAGTCAAGGAGGTCAGAGGGCCGGAAACACCATATATTTT. This sequence encodes CASSQGGQRAGNTIYF.

The chain uses TRBV4-2 and TRBJ1-6, with 11 bases matching TRBD1. The CDR3 sequence is 14 residues long. CDR1 and CDR2 from the germline V gene are LGHNA and YNFKEQ. The trim removed 1 base at V and 12 bases at J, leaving 2 bases unmatched. The DNA of the CDR3 is TGTGCCAGCAGCCAAGGAGGGACAGGGGGACCCCTCCACTTT. It translates to CASSQGGTGGPLHF.

The rearrangement links TRBV7-8 to TRBJ2-7; possible D gene TRBD1, 6 bases. CDR1 and CDR2 from the germline V gene are SGHVS and FQNEAQ. The CDR3 has 13 amino acids. V was cut by 7 bases and J by 2 bases, with 12 bases left in between. Here the CDR3 reads CASTSQGPYEQYF. The CDR3 nucleotides read TGTGCCAGCACCTCACAGGGACCCTACGAGCAGTACTTC. Variable domain in full (rest from reference TRBV7-8 and TRBJ2-7): GAGVSQSPRYKVAKRGQDVALRCDPISGHVSLFWYQQALGQGPEFLTYFQNEAQLDKSGLPSDRFFAERPEGSVSTLKIQRTQQEDSAVYLCASTSQGPYEQYFGPGTRLTVT.

The chain employs TRBV28 and TRBJ2-5, with TRBD1 matching 9 bases. The CDR3 sequence is 15 residues long. The junction had 11 bases not matched to a gene; V was cut back by 7 bases and J by 5 bases. Looked up from germline, CDR1 is MDHEN and CDR2 is SYDVKM. CDR3 nucleotides: TGTGCCAGCAAGCGAAGACAGGGGGTGGGGGAGACCCAGTACTTC. Translated, it gives CASKRRQGVGETQYF.

V usage is TRBV21-1 and J usage is TRBJ2-7; the table's D call of TRBD2 was not tested on the DNA. TRBV21-1 is recorded as a pseudogene. This CDR3 is 17 amino acids long. CDR3 residues: CASSKPLAEKRSYEQYF. As DNA, the CDR3 is TGTGCCAGCAGCAAGCCTCTAGCGGAGAAGAGATCCTACGAGCAGTACTTC.

The chain uses TRBV27 and TRBJ1-1; 7 bases fit TRBD1. The V gene's germline CDR1 is MNHEY and CDR2 SMNVEV (reference sequence). V lost 6 bases to trimming and J lost 6 bases; unmatched junction nucleotides: 7. This CDR3 contains 13 residues. The CDR3 sequence: CASRGNRGPEAFF. CDR3 nucleotide sequence: TGTGCCAGCAGGGGAAACAGGGGCCCTGAAGCTTTCTTT.

This sequence joins TRBV11-2 and TRBJ2-1, with 9 bases lining up with TRBD2. V was pared by 3 bases and J by 4 bases, with 7 bases of the junction left unmatched. The CDR3 runs 16 residues. Germline CDR1 SGHAT, CDR2 FQNNGV. The CDR3 nucleotides read TGTGCCAGCAGCTTGGCAAAGCGGGGGGCATACAATGAGCAGTTCTTC. Amino acid sequence: CASSLAKRGAYNEQFF.

A word on this clone: This specimen includes other DNA sequences encoding the same CDR3. The V call is TRBV2, the J call TRBJ1-2; no clear D gene. The CDR3 is 13 residues long. Per the germline V gene, CDR1 is SNHLY and CDR2 is FYNNEI. Deletions cut 0 bases from V and 5 bases from J, with 7 bases between. As DNA, the CDR3 is TGTGCCAGCAGTGAAGCCACCGGGTATGGCTACACCTTC. Its translation is CASSEATGYGYTF.

This clone was picked up a small number of times. The chain combines TRBV11-2 with TRBJ2-3; possible D gene TRBD1, 6 bases. Looked up from germline, CDR1 is SGHAT and CDR2 is FQNNGV. CDR3 length: 15 amino acids. The V and J ends lost 0 bases and 2 bases respectively, with 9 bases between them. The CDR3 region is CASSLEWTDTDTQYF. The CDR3 nucleotides read TGTGCCAGCAGCTTAGAATGGACAGACACAGATACGCAGTATTTT.

V gene TRBV30 combines with J gene TRBJ1-2; weak D call: TRBD1 (6 bases). The CDR3 sequence is 13 residues long. Trimming removed 5 bases at V and 4 bases at J, with 14 bases between. CDR1 is GTSNPN and CDR2 is SVGIG in the germline V gene (reference sequence). The CDR3 loop is CAWAGVGGYGYTF. CDR3 nucleotide sequence: TGTGCCTGGGCAGGGGTAGGGGGCTATGGCTACACCTTC.

This clone is a singleton in its sample. The chain uses TRBV4-2 and TRBJ1-1; no firm D call. Deletions cut 1 base from V and 4 bases from J, with 19 bases between. Germline lookup yields CDR1 LGHNA and CDR2 YNFKEQ. There are 17 residues in the CDR3. The DNA of the CDR3 is TGTGCCAGCAGCCAAGCGGAGGGTAGCGGGCCTTTCACTGAAGCTTTCTTT. This gives the protein CASSQAEGSGPFTEAFF.

This clone was observed a handful of times. The chain uses TRBV5-8 and TRBJ2-7; D unresolved. Germline CDR1 SGHTS, CDR2 YDEGEE. This CDR3 contains 11 residues. V lost 4 bases and J 1 base, leaving 3 bases between the germline ends. CDR3 nucleotides: TGTGCCAGCAGCCATTCCTACGAGCAGTACTTC. Amino acid sequence: CASSHSYEQYF.

The CDR3 nucleotides are TGTGCCAGCAGTGGCCGGACAGGGGCCCAGAAAACTGAAGCTTTCTTT. Protein sequence: CASSGRTGAQKTEAFF. The gene calls are TRBV28 and TRBJ1-1, with 9 bases aligning to TRBD1. J lost 5 bases, V lost 5 bases, and 12 bases had no gene match. The germline V gene has CDR1 MDHEN and CDR2 SYDVKM. This CDR3 spans 16 amino acids.

The chain couples TRBV6-5 to TRBJ2-2, with TRBD1 identical over 8 bases. After removal of 0 bases from V and 4 bases from J, the junction contained 4 bases not matched to a gene. Germline V gene lookup returns CDR1 MNHEY and CDR2 SVGAGI. The CDR3 has 16 amino acids. In DNA, the CDR3 is TGTGCCAGCAGTTACTCGAAACAGGGGGGCACCGGGGAGCTGTTTTTT. Protein: CASSYSKQGGTGELFF.

The CDR3 bases are TGTGCCAGCTCACTCTTTACAGTCACCTACGATGAGGCTTTCTTT. Its translation: CASSLFTVTYDEAFF. V gene TRBV18 combines with J gene TRBJ1-1, with no clear D. CDR1 is KGHSH, CDR2 LQKENI, per germline. Trimming shortened V by 4 bases and J by 11 bases, and 23 bases separated the two germline ends. This CDR3 is 15 amino acids long.